Listed below are T cell receptor beta chains from one sample, sequenced in a study of T cells in Graves' hyperthyroidism and ophthalmopathy. MiXCR, applied by TCRdb to the multiplex PCR reads, yields one record per CDR3 protein. The sample includes about 350,000 distinct CDR3 sequences, 15% to 20% of them seen just once. Sequencing was done on a sample of blood. These receptors were collected from a woman aged 40-49 years with Graves' ophthalmopathy. The CDR3 runs from the conserved cysteine through the conserved F or W. D genes are given only for firm matches. Only part of the rows carry a size: once, few, many, or a class if the clone is expanded.

d_gene	abundance	v_gene	j_gene	CDR3aa	CDR3nt
TRBD2	many	TRBV28	TRBJ2-7	CASRILAGGYEQYF	TGTGCCAGCAGAATTCTAGCGGGAGGGTACGAGCAGTACTTC
NA	few	TRBV2	TRBJ1-3	CASSGSGGFAGNTIYF	TGTGCCAGCAGTGGCAGCGGGGGGTTCGCCGGAAACACCATATATTTT
NA	many	TRBV30	TRBJ2-2	CAWSVLSDGELFF	TGTGCCTGGAGTGTACTATCCGACGGGGAGCTGTTTTTT
TRBD2	many	TRBV12-3/TRBV12-4	TRBJ2-7	CASSFGGTSGYEQYF	TGTGCCAGCAGTTTCGGTGGGACTAGCGGCTACGAGCAGTACTTC
TRBD2	many	TRBV19	TRBJ2-2	CASSKRGANTGELFF	TGTGCCAGTAGTAAGCGGGGCGCGAACACCGGGGAGCTGTTTTTT
NA	many	TRBV7-2	TRBJ1-2	CASSPPVQQGSDYGYTF	TGTGCCAGCAGCCCGCCGGTTCAACAGGGATCGGACTATGGCTACACCTTC
TRBD1	many	TRBV19	TRBJ1-5	CASSMGQGAQPQHF	TGTGCCAGTAGTATGGGACAGGGGGCTCAGCCCCAGCATTTT
TRBD2	many	TRBV3-1	TRBJ2-7	CASSQDGGLAGDEQYF	TGTGCCAGCAGCCAAGATGGCGGACTAGCGGGAGACGAGCAGTACTTC
TRBD2	many	TRBV6-4	TRBJ2-3	CASSDEAGGSTDTQYF	TGTGCCAGCAGTGACGAGGCGGGAGGTAGCACAGATACGCAGTATTTT
NA	many	TRBV12-3/TRBV12-4	TRBJ2-2	CASSLLFTGELFF	TGTGCCAGCAGTTTATTGTTCACCGGGGAGCTGTTTTTT
NA	many	TRBV2	TRBJ2-5	CASSDVELDYRRQETQYF	TGTGCCAGCAGTGATGTAGAGTTGGATTACAGGCGTCAAGAGACCCAGTACTTC
TRBD2	many	TRBV20-1	TRBJ2-5	CSAIGLAGGETQYF	TGCAGTGCTATCGGACTAGCGGGAGGGGAGACCCAGTACTTC
NA	many	TRBV28	TRBJ1-2	CASSSIRDGYTF	TGTGCCAGCAGTTCGATCAGGGATGGCTACACCTTC
TRBD2	many	TRBV6-5	TRBJ2-2	CASSYSSGRTGELFF	TGTGCCAGCAGTTACTCAAGCGGGAGAACCGGGGAGCTGTTTTTT
NA	many	TRBV14	TRBJ1-1	CASSQRVQGEAFF	TGTGCCAGCAGCCAACGGGTACAGGGTGAAGCTTTCTTT
NA	once	TRBV6-5	TRBJ2-7	CASSYGVGGSYEQYF	TGTGCCAGCAGTTACGGGGTAGGGGGCTCCTACGAGCAGTACTTC
NA	many	TRBV10-1	TRBJ1-1	CASSESFEGTEAFF	TGCGCCAGCAGTGAGTCTTTTGAGGGGACTGAAGCTTTCTTT
NA	once	TRBV11-2	TRBJ2-5	CASSPHPPGWGRETQYF	TGTGCCAGCAGCCCACACCCTCCGGGGTGGGGGAGAGAGACCCAGTACTTC
NA	NA	TRBV7-2	TRBJ2-7	CASSPLPPEQYF	TGTGCCAGCAGCCCTTTACCCCCCGAGCAGTACTTC
TRBD1	many	TRBV3-1	TRBJ2-7	CASSDDRGGSYEQYF	TGTGCCAGCAGCGATGACAGGGGGGGTTCCTACGAGCAGTACTTC
NA	NA	TRBV9	TRBJ2-2	CASSYRGSTGELFF	TGTGCCAGTTCATACCGGGGGAGCACCGGGGAGCTGTTTTTT
NA	many	TRBV7-2	TRBJ1-2	CASSLVSGAGGYGYTF	TGTGCCAGCAGCTTAGTTTCGGGCGCGGGGGGCTATGGCTACACCTTC
TRBD1	NA	TRBV5-1	TRBJ2-7	CASSFPGGSYEQYF	TGCGCCAGCAGTTTTCCAGGGGGCTCCTACGAGCAGTACTTC
NA	many	TRBV19	TRBJ1-1	CASSQGWHTEAFF	TGTGCCAGTAGTCAGGGGTGGCACACTGAAGCTTTCTTT
NA	many	TRBV10-3	TRBJ2-6	CAIRVPVTGANVLTF	TGTGCCATCAGGGTTCCGGTTACTGGGGCCAACGTCCTGACTTTC
NA	many	TRBV28	TRBJ1-1	CASSLLMAEAFF	TGTGCCAGCAGTTTGCTTATGGCGGAAGCTTTCTTT
NA	many	TRBV27	TRBJ2-2	CATSDRARGELFF	TGTGCCACCTCGGACAGAGCGCGGGGGGAGCTGTTTTTT
TRBD1	many	TRBV24-1	TRBJ1-5	CATSDPGTGHQPQHF	TGTGCCACCAGTGACCCCGGGACAGGGCATCAGCCCCAGCATTTT
NA	few	TRBV12-3/TRBV12-4	TRBJ2-7	CASSPGFSRHYEQYF	TGTGCCAGCAGTCCCGGGTTCTCACGGCACTACGAGCAGTACTTC
NA	many	TRBV12-3/TRBV12-4	TRBJ2-7	CASSLSYREDEQYF	TGTGCCAGCAGTTTGTCATACAGGGAGGACGAGCAGTACTTC
NA	NA	TRBV28	TRBJ2-5	CASSFGLQLGGEETQYF	TGTGCCAGCAGCTTCGGGCTTCAGCTAGGCGGAGAAGAGACCCAGTACTTC
TRBD2	many	TRBV7-2	TRBJ2-5	CASRFRVLGGETQYF	TGTGCCAGCAGATTTAGGGTTCTGGGGGGGGAGACCCAGTACTTC
TRBD1	NA	TRBV11-3	TRBJ2-5	CASSLDTGQGQTQYF	TGTGCCAGCAGCTTGGATACGGGACAGGGACAGACCCAGTACTTC
NA	many	TRBV6-5	TRBJ1-1	CASSYAPPEGVNTEAFF	TGTGCCAGCAGTTACGCACCCCCAGAGGGGGTGAACACTGAAGCTTTCTTT
NA	NA	TRBV6-1	TRBJ2-4	CASSPPVGIQYF	TGTGCCAGCAGCCCTCCTGTCGGCATTCAGTACTTC
TRBD1	few	TRBV6-1	TRBJ1-5	CASEGAGNQPQHF	TGTGCCAGCGAGGGGGCAGGCAATCAGCCCCAGCATTTT
NA	many	TRBV6-5	TRBJ1-1	CASSYSEGNTEAFF	TGTGCCAGCAGTTACTCCGAAGGCAACACTGAAGCTTTCTTT
NA	many	TRBV3-1	TRBJ1-2	CASSQDGEDNGYTF	TGTGCCAGCAGCCAAGACGGGGAAGATAATGGCTACACCTTC
TRBD1	NA	TRBV6-5	TRBJ1-1	CASSYSGGGYRGAFF	TGTGCCAGCAGTTACTCCGGAGGGGGCTATAGGGGAGCTTTCTTT
NA	NA	TRBV28	TRBJ2-7	CASSPSGVEQYF	TGTGCCAGCAGTCCTTCTGGGGTGGAGCAGTACTTC
NA	NA	TRBV10-3	TRBJ1-1	CATRDKGYTEAFF	TGTGCCACCAGGGACAAGGGATACACTGAAGCTTTCTTT
NA	few	TRBV6-5	TRBJ2-5	CASSYSDAGKETQYF	TGTGCCAGCAGTTACTCTGACGCAGGGAAAGAGACCCAGTACTTC
NA	many	TRBV12-3/TRBV12-4	TRBJ2-7	CASSLWWRPNDEQYF	TGTGCCAGCAGTTTATGGTGGAGACCTAATGACGAGCAGTACTTC
TRBD1	many	TRBV6-7	TRBJ1-5	CASKYSRDRNQPQHF	TGTGCCAGCAAATACTCACGGGACAGGAATCAGCCCCAGCATTTT
TRBD1	once	TRBV12-3/TRBV12-4	TRBJ2-7	CASSLGTGTNEQYF	TGTGCCAGCAGCTTGGGGACAGGGACGAACGAGCAGTACTTC
TRBD1	many	TRBV5-1	TRBJ1-1	CASSTNRGSTEAFF	TGCGCCAGCAGCACCAACAGGGGATCCACTGAAGCTTTCTTT
NA	many	TRBV2	TRBJ1-5	CASSETQLNQPQHF	TGTGCCAGCAGTGAGACGCAGCTCAATCAGCCCCAGCATTTT
TRBD1	NA	TRBV2	TRBJ1-5	CASRDRGINQPQHF	TGTGCCAGCAGGGACAGGGGGATCAATCAGCCCCAGCATTTT
TRBD1	many	TRBV4-2	TRBJ1-3	CASSQNRGKGNTIYF	TGTGCCAGCAGCCAGAACAGGGGAAAAGGAAACACCATATATTTT
NA	many	TRBV6-1	TRBJ1-2	CASSERLPTGESTF	TGTGCCAGCAGTGAACGACTCCCTACAGGCGAGAGCACCTTC
NA	NA	TRBV15	TRBJ2-7	CATSRETTGLLNYEQYF	TGTGCCACCAGCAGAGAGACAACAGGGCTTCTGAACTACGAGCAGTACTTC
NA	many	TRBV20-1	TRBJ1-2	CSARPFEDEDYRPGYTF	TGCAGTGCTAGACCTTTTGAGGACGAAGACTACCGACCTGGCTACACCTTC
TRBD1	few	TRBV15	TRBJ1-5	CATSKTEGQGLNQPQHF	TGTGCTACCAGCAAGACCGAGGGACAGGGGCTAAATCAGCCCCAGCATTTT
TRBD1	few	TRBV5-1	TRBJ2-5	CASSLVPVTGGVETQYF	TGCGCCAGCAGCTTGGTACCCGTGACAGGGGGAGTTGAGACCCAGTACTTC
NA	NA	TRBV6-1	TRBJ1-5	CASSERENQPQHF	TGTGCCAGCAGTGAACGTGAAAATCAGCCCCAGCATTTT
NA	many	TRBV30	TRBJ1-5	CAWSTGPNQPQHF	TGTGCCTGGAGTACCGGACCTAATCAGCCCCAGCATTTT
NA	NA	TRBV20-1	TRBJ2-7	CSAATGQGGEQYF	TGCAGTGCCGCCACAGGACAGGGAGGGGAGCAGTACTTC
NA	NA	TRBV3-1	TRBJ2-7	CASSQYGKVHEQYF	TGTGCCAGCAGCCAGTACGGGAAAGTCCACGAGCAGTACTTC
NA	many	TRBV12-5	TRBJ1-5	CASGFGAGSNQPQHF	TGTGCTAGTGGTTTCGGGGCAGGGAGCAATCAGCCCCAGCATTTT